This TCR beta chain was identified during a study of cytomegalovirus exposure and HLA in healthy donors. Comments on this clone: One end of the junction does not line up with germline, which may come from a read error.

Germline CDR1 is MNHNS and CDR2 is SASEGT. The CDR3 has 16 amino acids. PCR amplification relied on 60 Vbeta primers (plus 13 Jbeta primers). TCRdb's table, derived via immunoSEQ multiplex PCR, lists solely in-frame clones and lacks some. The data hold 70,000 to 90,000 clones, with 65% to 85% observed a single time. This TCR came from a man in his sixties in good health and CMV-seropositive. The V gene is TRBV6-1, the J gene TRBJ2-3; TRBD1 matches 7 bases. Specimen: PBMCs. The DNA for the CDR3 is TGTGCCAGCGGTGAACAAGGACAGGCACCCACAGATACGCAGTATTTT. Residues: CASGEQGQAPTDTQYF.